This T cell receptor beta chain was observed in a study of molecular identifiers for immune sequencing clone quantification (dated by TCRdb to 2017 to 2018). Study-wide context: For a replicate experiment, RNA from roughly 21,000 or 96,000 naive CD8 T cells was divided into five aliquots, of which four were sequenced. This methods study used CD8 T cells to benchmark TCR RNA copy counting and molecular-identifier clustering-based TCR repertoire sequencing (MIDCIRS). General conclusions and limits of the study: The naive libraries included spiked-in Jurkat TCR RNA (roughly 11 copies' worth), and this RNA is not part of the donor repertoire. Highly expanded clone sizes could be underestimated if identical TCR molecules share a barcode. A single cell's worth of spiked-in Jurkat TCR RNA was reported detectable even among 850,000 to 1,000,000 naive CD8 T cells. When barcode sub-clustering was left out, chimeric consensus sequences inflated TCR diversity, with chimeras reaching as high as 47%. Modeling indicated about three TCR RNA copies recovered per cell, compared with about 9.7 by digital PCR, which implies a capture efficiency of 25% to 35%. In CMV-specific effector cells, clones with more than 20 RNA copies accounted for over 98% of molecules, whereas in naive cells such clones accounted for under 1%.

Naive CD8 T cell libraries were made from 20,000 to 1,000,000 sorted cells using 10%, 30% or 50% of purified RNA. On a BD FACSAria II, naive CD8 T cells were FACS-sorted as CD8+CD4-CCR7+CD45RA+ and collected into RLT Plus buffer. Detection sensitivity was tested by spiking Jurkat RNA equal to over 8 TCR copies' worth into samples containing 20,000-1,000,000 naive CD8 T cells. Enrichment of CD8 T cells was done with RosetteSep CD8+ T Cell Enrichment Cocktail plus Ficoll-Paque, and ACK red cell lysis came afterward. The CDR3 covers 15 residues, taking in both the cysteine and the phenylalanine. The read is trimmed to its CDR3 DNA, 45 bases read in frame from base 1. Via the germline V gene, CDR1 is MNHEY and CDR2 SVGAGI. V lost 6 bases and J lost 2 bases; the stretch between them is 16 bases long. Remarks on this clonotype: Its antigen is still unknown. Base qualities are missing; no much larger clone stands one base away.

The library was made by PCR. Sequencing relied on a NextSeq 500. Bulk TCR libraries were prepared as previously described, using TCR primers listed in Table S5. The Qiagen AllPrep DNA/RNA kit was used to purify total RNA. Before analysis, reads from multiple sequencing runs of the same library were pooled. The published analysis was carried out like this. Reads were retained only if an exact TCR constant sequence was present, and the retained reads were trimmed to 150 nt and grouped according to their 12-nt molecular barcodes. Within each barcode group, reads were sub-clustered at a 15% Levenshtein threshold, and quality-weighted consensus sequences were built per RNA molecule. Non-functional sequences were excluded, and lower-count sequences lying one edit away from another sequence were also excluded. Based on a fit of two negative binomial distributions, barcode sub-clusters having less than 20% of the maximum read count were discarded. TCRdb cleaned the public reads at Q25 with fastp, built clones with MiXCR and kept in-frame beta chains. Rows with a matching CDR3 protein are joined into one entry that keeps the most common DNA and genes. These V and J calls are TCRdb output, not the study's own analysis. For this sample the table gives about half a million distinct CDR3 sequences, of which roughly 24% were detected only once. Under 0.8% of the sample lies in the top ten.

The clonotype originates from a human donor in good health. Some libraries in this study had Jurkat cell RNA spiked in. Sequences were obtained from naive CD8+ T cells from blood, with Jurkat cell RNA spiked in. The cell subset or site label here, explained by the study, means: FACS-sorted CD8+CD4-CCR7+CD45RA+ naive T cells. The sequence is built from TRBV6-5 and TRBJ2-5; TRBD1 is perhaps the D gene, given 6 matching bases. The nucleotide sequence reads TGTGCCAGCAGGCAAAACAGGGTTTGGCAAGAGACCCAGTACTTC. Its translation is CASRQNRVWQETQYF.